The 22 T cell receptor beta chains below were found in one sample sequenced in a study of PD-1 blockade in classical Hodgkin lymphoma. Some clones are missing from TCRdb's copy, which holds only in-frame ones; the method was immunoSEQ multiplex PCR. The sample holds 30,000 to 40,000 clones; approximately 90% are singletons and the top ten take approximately 0.23%. Every patient relapsed after autologous stem cell transplantation, and brentuximab vedotin exposure varied. The CD4+ T cells used were purified from thawed PBMCs through magnetic negative selection. The specimen comprised CD4+ T cells from blood, sampled at baseline. The receptors come from a human donor with classical Hodgkin lymphoma.

The gene calls are TRBV28 and TRBJ1-2; D remains unclear. The CDR3 extends over 12 amino acids. Germline CDR1 and CDR2: MDHEN and SYDVKM. Trimming stripped 4 bases from V and 3 bases from J, with 6 bases between. The CDR3 protein is CASSWGYYGYTF. Here the CDR3 DNA reads TGTGCCAGCAGTTGGGGTTACTATGGCTACACCTTC.

The V and J genes are TRBV5-1 and TRBJ2-3; 7 nucleotides line up with TRBD2. CDR3 length equals 15 residues. Trimming cost V 0 bases and J 2 bases; bases outside gene matches: 3. In germline, CDR1 is SGHRS, CDR2 YFSETQ. This CDR3 reads CASSLGGSSTDTQYF. DNA for the CDR3: TGCGCCAGCAGCTTGGGCGGGAGTTCCACAGATACGCAGTATTTT.

The chain recombines TRBV19 with TRBJ2-7, with 9 bases aligning to TRBD1. Germline CDR1 reads LNHDA; CDR2 reads SQIVND (reference sequence). CDR3 length: 14 amino acids. V was clipped by 6 bases and J by 5 bases; unmatched bases: 8. The CDR3 is CASSMGTGNNEQYF. Written as DNA, the CDR3 is TGTGCCAGTAGCATGGGGACAGGGAACAACGAGCAGTACTTC.

V and J are TRBV6-6 and TRBJ1-2; 8 positions match TRBD1. Germline CDR1 reads MNHNY; CDR2 reads SVGAGI (reference sequence). Trimming removed 4 bases from V and 8 bases from J; junction bases left unmatched: 9. CDR3 size: 14 residues. The CDR3 protein is CASSWGQAPEGYTF. CDR3 sequence (DNA): TGTGCCAGCAGTTGGGGACAGGCCCCGGAGGGCTACACCTTC.

This clone has only one observation. The chain is built from TRBV5-8 and TRBJ1-2; D might be TRBD1 (5 bases). CDR1 is SGHTS and CDR2 is YDEGEE in the germline V gene. The CDR3 loop spans 13 amino acids. V lost 2 bases to trimming and J lost 4 bases, with 9 bases between them. DNA for the CDR3: TGTGCCAGCAGCTTCAGGCAGGGCTATGGCTACACCTTC. It yields the protein CASSFRQGYGYTF.

V usage is TRBV25-1 and J usage is TRBJ2-1, with 10 bases fitting TRBD1. The V segment lost 2 bases and the J segment 4 bases; nucleotides outside the gene matches: 2. The CDR3 covers 15 residues. Per the germline V gene, CDR1 is MGHDK and CDR2 is SYGVNS. This chain's CDR3 is CASSERDRGYNEQFF. CDR3 coding DNA: TGTGCCAGCAGTGAACGGGACAGGGGTTACAATGAGCAGTTCTTC.

V usage is TRBV18 and J usage is TRBJ2-7, with 7 bases identical to TRBD1. The CDR3 loop spans 14 amino acids. V dropped 3 bases and J dropped 3; count of bases not matched to a gene: 5. CDR1 and CDR2 from the germline V gene are KGHSH and LQKENI. The CDR3 DNA is TGTGCCAGCTCACCGGACAGGTTATACTACGAGCAGTACTTC. Translating it yields CASSPDRLYYEQYF.

V gene TRBV28 combines with J gene TRBJ2-2; D is ambiguous. The V end lost 1 base, the J end lost 0 bases, and 9 bases lay between the germline ends. The germline gives CDR1 MDHEN, CDR2 SYDVKM. CDR3 length: 16 amino acids. The CDR3 nucleotides read TGTGCCAGCAGTTTATCCCCCCCACCGAACACCGGGGAGCTGTTTTTT. Translating gives CASSLSPPPNTGELFF.

The V gene is TRBV9, the J gene TRBJ1-3, with no clear D. The V and J ends lost 7 bases and 0 bases respectively, with 14 bases between them. Germline CDR1 reads SGDLS; CDR2 reads YYNGEE. The CDR3 totals 15 residues. The CDR3 DNA reads as TGTGCCAGCTCCAAGACCGGGAACTCTGGAAACACCATATATTTT. Translation gives CASSKTGNSGNTIYF.

The chain uses TRBV10-3 and TRBJ2-7; 8 bases are shared with TRBD2. CDR3 size: 15 residues. Trimming cost V 6 bases and J 2 bases; bases outside gene matches: 9. Germline values: CDR1 ENHRY, CDR2 SYGVKD. Here the CDR3 DNA reads TGTGCCATCAGCACCTCGGGACTAGAGGCCTACGAGCAGTACTTC. Protein product: CAISTSGLEAYEQYF.

DNA of the CDR3: TGTGCCAGTAGTATAGTCGGGACCACTTATGGCTACACCTTC. It yields the protein CASSIVGTTYGYTF. V gene TRBV19 combines with J gene TRBJ1-2, with D possibly being TRBD1 (5 bases). The CDR3 runs 14 residues. Germline-derived CDR1 and CDR2 are LNHDA and SQIVND (reference sequence). With 1 base removed from V and 5 bases from J, the gap between germline ends came to 11 bases.

V usage is TRBV19 and J usage is TRBJ2-7, with 7 bases aligning to TRBD2. In germline, CDR1 is LNHDA, CDR2 SQIVND (reference sequence). The CDR3 is made up of 12 amino acids. Unmatched junction bases numbered 3, after V lost 8 bases and J lost 2 bases. The CDR3 region has the DNA TGTGCCAGTGGGGGGGGAGCCTACGAGCAGTACTTC. Amino acid sequence: CASGGGAYEQYF.

The chain recombines TRBV10-3 with TRBJ2-3, with TRBD2 identical over 8 bases. The CDR3 has 15 residues. In germline, CDR1 is ENHRY, CDR2 SYGVKD. V was clipped by 3 bases and J by 3 bases; unmatched bases: 5. The CDR3 nucleotides read TGTGCCATCAGTGACAGCGGGAGTAGAACAGATACGCAGTATTTT. Translating gives CAISDSGSRTDTQYF.

The gene calls are TRBV10-1 and TRBJ1-5; no clear D. The CDR3 runs to 13 residues. Germline values: CDR1 WNHNN, CDR2 SYGVQD (reference sequence). Trimming stripped 0 bases from V and 5 bases from J, with 5 bases between. CDR3 loop: CASSESGDQPQHF. The CDR3 nucleotides read TGCGCCAGCAGTGAGTCCGGGGATCAGCCCCAGCATTTT.

This clone was picked up a small number of times. The V gene is TRBV6-5, the J gene TRBJ1-1; perhaps TRBD1 as D (6 bases). Germline V CDR1 and CDR2: MNHEY, SVGAGI. Trimming took off 10 bases at V and 1 base at J, with 13 bases between the two ends. There are 13 residues in the CDR3. CDR3 DNA sequence: TGTGCCACCGTCACAGGGAGGAACACTGAAGCTTTCTTT. It is translated as CATVTGRNTEAFF.

This chain joins TRBV30 and TRBJ2-3, with 13 bases lining up with TRBD2. Germline CDR1 reads GTSNPN; CDR2 reads SVGIG (reference sequence). V dropped 7 bases and J dropped 5; count of bases not matched to a gene: 15. The CDR3 totals 17 residues. The CDR3 region has the DNA TGTGCCTCGGCAGGACTAGCGGGAGTAGGTTATGGAGATACGCAGTATTTT. It specifies CASAGLAGVGYGDTQYF.

The V and J genes are TRBV4-1 and TRBJ1-1; D possibly corresponds to TRBD1 (6 bases). Trimming pared 2 bases from V and 6 bases from J, leaving 13 bases between. This CDR3 spans 14 amino acids. The germline V gene encodes CDR1 MGHRA and CDR2 YSYEKL. The CDR3, as DNA: TGCGCCAGCAGCCAAAGGGGGGCGGTGGCTGAAGCTTTCTTT. This gives the protein CASSQRGAVAEAFF.

The J gene is TRBJ2-7, the V gene TRBV5-1; unclear D gene. Germline CDR1 and CDR2: SGHRS and YFSETQ. Trimming stripped 4 bases from V and 4 bases from J, with 6 bases between. The CDR3 has 11 residues. In DNA form, the CDR3 reads TGCGCCAGCAGCGCCTCGTACGAGCAGTACTTC. Translation gives CASSASYEQYF. Full variable domain (rest looked up from reference TRBV5-1 and TRBJ2-7): KAGVTQTPRYLIKTRGQQVTLSCSPISGHRSVSWYQQTPGQGLQFLFEYFSETQRNKGNFPGRFSGRQFSNSRSEMNVSTLELGDSALYLCASSASYEQYFGPGTRLTVT.

The chain is built from TRBV7-2 and TRBJ2-7; no clear D. CDR3 length equals 12 residues. The germline V and J ends were trimmed by 5 bases and 7 bases, with 12 bases remaining between them. Germline V gene sequence: CDR1 SGHTA, CDR2 FQGNSA. CDR3 nucleotides: TGTGCCAGCAGCCCCTCGGTGGGTGAGCAGTACTTC. Its translation: CASSPSVGEQYF.

V gene TRBV7-8 combines with J gene TRBJ1-4; TRBD1 is a possible D gene (5 bases). CDR3 length equals 15 residues. The germline CDR1 and CDR2 sequences are SGHVS and FQNEAQ. Trimming stripped 5 bases from V and 5 bases from J, with 15 bases between. The CDR3 DNA reads TGTGCCAGCAGCGATCCGGGACGGCTAAATGAAAAACTGTTTTTT. Translating gives CASSDPGRLNEKLFF.

The genes are TRBV5-1 and TRBJ2-3; the D gene is possibly TRBD2 (5 bases). With 4 bases removed from V and 7 bases from J, the gap between germline ends came to 10 bases. The CDR3 runs 12 residues. CDR1 is SGHRS, CDR2 YFSETQ, per germline. The DNA for the CDR3 is TGCGCCAGCAGCGAGGGAAGACATACGCAGTATTTT. It specifies CASSEGRHTQYF.

The CDR3 sequence: CASSVPQAGYGYTF. The CDR3 DNA reads as TGTGCCAGCAGCGTACCCCAAGCCGGATATGGCTACACCTTC. The V and J genes are TRBV9 and TRBJ1-2; D gene unclear. This CDR3 comprises 14 residues. V shed 1 base and J shed 5 bases, with 12 bases lying between them. Germline CDR1 reads SGDLS; CDR2 reads YYNGEE.